The T cell receptor (beta chain) described here comes from a study of blood T cell repertoires in COVID-19. In the study overall: PBMCs, B-cell-depleted T cells, or T cells provided the cDNA or gDNA that made up the material.

This CDR3 spans 16 amino acids. V lost 2 bases to trimming and J lost 0 bases, with 13 bases between them. CDR1 is MNHEY and CDR2 is SMNVEV in the germline V gene (reference sequence). A single count supports this clone. TCRdb's table, derived via immunoSEQ multiplex PCR, lists solely in-frame clones and lacks some. The sample holds about 270,000 clones, roughly 90% seen once. In terms of age and location, participants ranged from about 18 to 90 years and lived in roughly 22 US areas. The TCR originated in an older woman who had recovered from COVID-19. The sample consisted of PBMCs or T cells enriched from blood (not recorded which). This chain links TRBV27 with TRBJ1-1, with D perhaps TRBD1 (5 bases). DNA for the CDR3: TGTGCCAGCAGTTTAGCTCAACAGGATTTGAACACTGAAGCTTTCTTT. Amino acid sequence: CASSLAQQDLNTEAFF.